The clone carrying this T cell receptor beta chain was seen many times. The record originates from a study of T cells in Graves' hyperthyroidism and ophthalmopathy. The CDR3 runs to 16 residues. V dropped 6 bases and J dropped 7 bases, with 22 bases sitting between them. Germline V gives CDR1 LNHNV, CDR2 YYDKDF (reference sequence). Using RNA transcripts as the source, TCR beta CDR3 regions were amplified. Researchers ran a first-round RT-PCR on the TCR CDR3 using the HTBI primer set. TCRdb analysed the multiplex PCR reads with MiXCR anew, one entry per CDR3 protein. The sample lists hundreds of thousands of distinct CDR3 sequences; around a third were seen once.

The rearrangement links TRBV15 to TRBJ1-5, with D hard to call. The sample taken for sequencing was blood. This TCR was recovered from a woman aged 40 to 55 with Graves' hyperthyroidism. CDR3 in amino acids: CATSTRTYPSGQPQHF. For the CDR3, the DNA is TGTGCCACCAGTACTCGGACCTACCCTTCAGGCCAGCCCCAGCATTTT.